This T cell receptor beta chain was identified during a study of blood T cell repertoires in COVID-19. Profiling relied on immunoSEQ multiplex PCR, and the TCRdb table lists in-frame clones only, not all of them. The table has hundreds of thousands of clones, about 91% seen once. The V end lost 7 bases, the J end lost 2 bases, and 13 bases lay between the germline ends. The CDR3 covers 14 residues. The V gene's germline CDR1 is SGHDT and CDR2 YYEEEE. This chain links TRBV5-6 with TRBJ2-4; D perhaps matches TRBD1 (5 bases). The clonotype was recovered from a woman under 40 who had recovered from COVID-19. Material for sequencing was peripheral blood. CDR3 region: CASLPQGTKNIQYF. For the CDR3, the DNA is TGTGCCAGCTTACCCCAGGGTACCAAAAACATTCAGTACTTC.